This T cell receptor beta chain is from a study of siplizumab effects on memory and regulatory T cells. Study-level findings and limits: Researchers did not confirm the suppressive function of proliferating Tregs from siplizumab cultures. The apparent diversity of naive T cells exceeded that of memory cells, and naive T cells seemed to make a major contribution to the alloresponse. Siplizumab significantly lowered the alloreactive sequences that could be traced to unstimulated CD4+ memory cells.

Using immunoSEQ multiplex PCR, the repertoire was profiled, and TCRdb retains in-frame clones only, with some absent. The sample shows about 100,000 clones, over 90% of them seen only once. V was clipped by 3 bases and J by 4 bases; unmatched bases: 6. This CDR3 spans 14 amino acids. Germline CDR1 and CDR2: KGHSH and LQKENI. For this clone: Its antigen is not known.

The sequence was collected from a human donor in good health. What was sequenced was Tregs sorted from blood. This chain links TRBV18 with TRBJ2-7; TRBD1 agrees at 7 bases. DNA of the CDR3: TGTGCCAGCTCACCGGCTCCGGGACAGTACGAGCAGTACTTC. Its protein product is CASSPAPGQYEQYF.